A selection of T cell receptor beta chains follows, all from one sample in a study of cytomegalovirus exposure and HLA in healthy donors. The assay was immunoSEQ multiplex PCR, and TCRdb's table has in-frame clones only and misses some. This table holds around 150,000 clones, more than 60% found once. Sequencing was done on a sample of PBMCs. The receptors derive from a man between 40 and 49 years old in good health and CMV-seronegative. CDR3s include the opening cysteine and the closing phenylalanine or tryptophan. Fields, in order: V gene, clone size, D gene, J gene, CDR3 DNA, CDR3 protein. D genes are given only for firm matches. Clone size appears in some rows only: once, few, many, or a class for an expanded clone.

v_gene: TRBV6-1; abundance: -; d_gene: -; j_gene: TRBJ2-7; CDR3nt: TGTGCCAGCAGTGAAGCGAGGTACGAGCAGTACTTC; CDR3aa: CASSEARYEQYF
v_gene: TRBV10-3; abundance: -; d_gene: -; j_gene: TRBJ2-7; CDR3nt: TGTGCCATCAGTCCCTCTAGGGGGGGACCCTACGAGCAGTACTTC; CDR3aa: CAISPSRGGPYEQYF
v_gene: TRBV10-3; abundance: -; d_gene: -; j_gene: TRBJ2-2; CDR3nt: TGTGCCATCAGTGAGCCTTATGAGAGTGCGAACACCGGGGAGCTGTTTTTT; CDR3aa: CAISEPYESANTGELFF
v_gene: TRBV6-4; abundance: -; d_gene: TRBD1; j_gene: TRBJ1-1; CDR3nt: TGTGCCAGCAGTGTCAAGACAGGGGGGGTAACTGAAGCTTTCTTT; CDR3aa: CASSVKTGGVTEAFF
v_gene: TRBV6-1; abundance: -; d_gene: -; j_gene: TRBJ1-2; CDR3nt: TGTGCCAGCAGTGATCCGCCGGGACTGGGCTACACCTTC; CDR3aa: CASSDPPGLGYTF
v_gene: TRBV29-1; abundance: -; d_gene: -; j_gene: TRBJ2-5; CDR3nt: TGCAGCGTTGTTGGAGGACAGCCTGGGTTCCAAGAGACCCAGTACTTC; CDR3aa: CSVVGGQPGFQETQYF
v_gene: TRBV6-5; abundance: -; d_gene: -; j_gene: TRBJ2-2; CDR3nt: TGTGCCAGCAGTTCAGGGGTTATGGACACCGGGGAGCTGTTTTTT; CDR3aa: CASSSGVMDTGELFF
v_gene: TRBV27; abundance: -; d_gene: TRBD1; j_gene: TRBJ1-6; CDR3nt: TGTGCCAGCACCGGACAGGGGGCGGCAAATTCACCCCTCCACTTT; CDR3aa: CASTGQGAANSPLHF
v_gene: TRBV5-1; abundance: few; d_gene: TRBD1; j_gene: TRBJ1-2; CDR3nt: TGCGCCAGCAGTCTAAGGACAGGGCCTAACTATGGCTACACCTTC; CDR3aa: CASSLRTGPNYGYTF
v_gene: TRBV5-1; abundance: -; d_gene: -; j_gene: TRBJ2-7; CDR3nt: TGCGCCAGCAGCTTCAGGGGCCTGACGACCCCCGAGCAGTACTTC; CDR3aa: CASSFRGLTTPEQYF
v_gene: TRBV29-1; abundance: -; d_gene: -; j_gene: TRBJ2-3; CDR3nt: TGCAGCGTTGGGACTGGGTTCCCCGCAGATACGCAGTATTTT; CDR3aa: CSVGTGFPADTQYF
v_gene: TRBV28; abundance: -; d_gene: -; j_gene: TRBJ2-1; CDR3nt: TGTGCCAGCAGTTTATCCGGGGGTGGCTCCTACAATGAGCAGTTCTTC; CDR3aa: CASSLSGGGSYNEQFF
v_gene: TRBV9; abundance: -; d_gene: TRBD2; j_gene: TRBJ2-1; CDR3nt: TGTGCCAGCAGCCATAGCGGGGGACCCGAGGATGAGCAGTTCTTC; CDR3aa: CASSHSGGPEDEQFF
v_gene: TRBV5-1; abundance: once; d_gene: TRBD2; j_gene: TRBJ2-3; CDR3nt: TGCGCCAGCAGCTTGGGTGGGACTACTAGCACAGATACGCAGTATTTT; CDR3aa: CASSLGGTTSTDTQYF
v_gene: TRBV7-2; abundance: -; d_gene: TRBD1; j_gene: TRBJ2-7; CDR3nt: TGTGCCAGCAGCCCCCTTATAGACAGGGTCAGTACGAGGAACGAGCAGTACTTC; CDR3aa: CASSPLIDRVSTRNEQYF
v_gene: TRBV6-6; abundance: -; d_gene: -; j_gene: TRBJ1-1; CDR3nt: TGTGCCAGCAGTTACTTTAGGAACACTGAAGCTTTCTTT; CDR3aa: CASSYFRNTEAFF
v_gene: TRBV6-5; abundance: -; d_gene: -; j_gene: TRBJ1-6; CDR3nt: TGTGCCAGCAGTTATCAAATACAGAGTTCACCCCTCCACTTT; CDR3aa: CASSYQIQSSPLHF
v_gene: TRBV5-1; abundance: -; d_gene: TRBD1; j_gene: TRBJ2-7; CDR3nt: TGCGCCAGCAGCTTGGCACCGACAGGGGGCAATAACGAGCAGTACTTC; CDR3aa: CASSLAPTGGNNEQYF
v_gene: TRBV10-2; abundance: once; d_gene: -; j_gene: TRBJ2-7; CDR3nt: TGCGCCAGCAGTGGCGGAAGATACTACGAGCAGTACTTC; CDR3aa: CASSGGRYYEQYF
v_gene: TRBV27; abundance: -; d_gene: TRBD1; j_gene: TRBJ1-1; CDR3nt: TGTGCCAGCAGTTTATCGGACAGGGGGAACACTGAAGCTTTCTTT; CDR3aa: CASSLSDRGNTEAFF
v_gene: TRBV29-1; abundance: -; d_gene: TRBD1; j_gene: TRBJ1-2; CDR3nt: TGCAGCGTCCTCGGACAGGGACCGTATGGCTACACCTTC; CDR3aa: CSVLGQGPYGYTF
v_gene: TRBV25-1; abundance: -; d_gene: -; j_gene: TRBJ1-4; CDR3nt: TGTGCCAGCAGTGATCAGGGGTACCGGGAAAAACTGTTTTTT; CDR3aa: CASSDQGYREKLFF
v_gene: TRBV2; abundance: -; d_gene: TRBD1; j_gene: TRBJ1-5; CDR3nt: TGTGCCAGCAACCAGGGGGAAGGTCAGCCCCAGCATTTT; CDR3aa: CASNQGEGQPQHF
v_gene: TRBV28; abundance: -; d_gene: TRBD1; j_gene: TRBJ1-2; CDR3nt: TGTGCCAGCAGTCTTTCGGCAGGGGGCAAATATGGCTACACCTTC; CDR3aa: CASSLSAGGKYGYTF
v_gene: TRBV7-3; abundance: -; d_gene: TRBD2; j_gene: TRBJ2-5; CDR3nt: TGTGCCAGCAGCCAAACTAGCGCCGGAGAGACCCAGTACTTC; CDR3aa: CASSQTSAGETQYF
v_gene: TRBV6-1; abundance: -; d_gene: TRBD1; j_gene: TRBJ2-7; CDR3nt: TGTGCCAGCAGTGACCCGGGACAGGGGGTTAACGAGCAGTACTTC; CDR3aa: CASSDPGQGVNEQYF
v_gene: TRBV6-5; abundance: -; d_gene: TRBD1; j_gene: TRBJ1-2; CDR3nt: TGTGCCAGCAGTGGACAGGGGGCGCGAGGCTACACCTTC; CDR3aa: CASSGQGARGYTF
v_gene: TRBV7-3; abundance: -; d_gene: -; j_gene: TRBJ2-3; CDR3nt: TGTGCCAGCAGCTTTCGAGGGGGGGCCTCAGATACGCAGTATTTT; CDR3aa: CASSFRGGASDTQYF
v_gene: TRBV6-5; abundance: -; d_gene: -; j_gene: TRBJ1-1; CDR3nt: TGTGCCAGCAGTTACTCGAACAGTAACACTGAAGCTTTCTTT; CDR3aa: CASSYSNSNTEAFF
v_gene: TRBV27; abundance: -; d_gene: -; j_gene: TRBJ1-2; CDR3nt: TGTGCCAGCAGTTTAGGGCAGTATGGCTACACCTTC; CDR3aa: CASSLGQYGYTF
v_gene: TRBV5-5; abundance: once; d_gene: -; j_gene: TRBJ2-3; CDR3nt: TGTGCCAGCAGCTTACGGTCGGGTCTGGATACGCAGTATTTT; CDR3aa: CASSLRSGLDTQYF
v_gene: TRBV6-4; abundance: -; d_gene: -; j_gene: TRBJ1-1; CDR3nt: TGTGCCAGCAGTGACCAGGCAGGGGCCGGGGCTTTCTTT; CDR3aa: CASSDQAGAGAFF
v_gene: TRBV7-6; abundance: -; d_gene: TRBD1; j_gene: TRBJ2-7; CDR3nt: TGTGCCAGCAGCCGGGACAGGGCGTCCTACGAGCAGTACTTC; CDR3aa: CASSRDRASYEQYF
v_gene: TRBV11-1; abundance: -; d_gene: -; j_gene: TRBJ1-2; CDR3nt: TGTGCCAGCAGCTTTAGTCGGACATTGTCTGGCTACACCTTC; CDR3aa: CASSFSRTLSGYTF
v_gene: TRBV4-1; abundance: -; d_gene: -; j_gene: TRBJ2-7; CDR3nt: TGCGCCAGCAGCCAAGAGCAGGTAACAATCTCCGAGCAGTACTTC; CDR3aa: CASSQEQVTISEQYF
v_gene: TRBV5-8; abundance: -; d_gene: -; j_gene: TRBJ1-5; CDR3nt: TGTGCCAGCAGCTCTCGGGATGTGGGACCCCAGCATTTT; CDR3aa: CASSSRDVGPQHF
v_gene: TRBV10-3; abundance: few; d_gene: TRBD1; j_gene: TRBJ1-1; CDR3nt: TGTGCCGCCGGGACAGGGGACACTGAAGCTTTCTTT; CDR3aa: CAAGTGDTEAFF
v_gene: TRBV5-1; abundance: -; d_gene: -; j_gene: TRBJ2-2; CDR3nt: TGCGCCAGCAGCTTGATCGGGTCGGTCCCGAACACCGGGGAGCTGTTTTTT; CDR3aa: CASSLIGSVPNTGELFF
v_gene: TRBV7-8; abundance: -; d_gene: -; j_gene: TRBJ2-7; CDR3nt: TGTGCCAGCAGCGCCCAACGCACCGCCTACGAGCAGTACTTC; CDR3aa: CASSAQRTAYEQYF
v_gene: TRBV4-1; abundance: -; d_gene: TRBD2; j_gene: TRBJ2-7; CDR3nt: TGCGCCAGCAGCCCCCAATGGGGGGGGGTCGAAGAGCAGTACTTC; CDR3aa: CASSPQWGGVEEQYF
v_gene: TRBV5-1; abundance: -; d_gene: -; j_gene: TRBJ1-2; CDR3nt: TGCGCCAGCAGCTTGGAAGACAGTCCCTATGGCTACACCTTC; CDR3aa: CASSLEDSPYGYTF
v_gene: TRBV29-1; abundance: -; d_gene: -; j_gene: TRBJ1-1; CDR3nt: TGCAGCGTTGAAGGCAGGCGCGAAGCTTTCTTT; CDR3aa: CSVEGRREAFF
v_gene: TRBV6-5; abundance: -; d_gene: TRBD1; j_gene: TRBJ2-2; CDR3nt: TGTGCCAGCAGACTCCAGGGGGCGAGCACCGGGGAGCTGTTTTTT; CDR3aa: CASRLQGASTGELFF
v_gene: TRBV19; abundance: -; d_gene: -; j_gene: TRBJ2-7; CDR3nt: TGTGCCAGTAGTATATCCGGGAGCGGGCAGTACTTC; CDR3aa: CASSISGSGQYF
v_gene: TRBV5-1; abundance: -; d_gene: TRBD1; j_gene: TRBJ2-1; CDR3nt: TGCGCCAGCAGCTTTGAGACAGGGGGCTTCAATGAGCAGTTCTTC; CDR3aa: CASSFETGGFNEQFF
v_gene: TRBV27; abundance: -; d_gene: -; j_gene: TRBJ1-2; CDR3nt: TGTGCCAGCAGCAGACCTGGGCAGATCTATGGCTACACCTTC; CDR3aa: CASSRPGQIYGYTF
v_gene: TRBV21-1; abundance: -; d_gene: -; j_gene: TRBJ2-3; CDR3nt: TGTGCCAGCAGCAACGCAGGACTAGCGGGGGACCCTAGCACAGATACGCAGTATTTT; CDR3aa: CASSNAGLAGDPSTDTQYF
v_gene: TRBV27; abundance: -; d_gene: -; j_gene: TRBJ1-6; CDR3nt: TGTGCCAGCAGTTACGGGGGAACGTCCTATAATTCACCCCTCCACTTT; CDR3aa: CASSYGGTSYNSPLHF
v_gene: TRBV1; abundance: -; d_gene: -; j_gene: TRBJ1-2; CDR3nt: TGCACCAGCAGCCAGGATGGGGACCAGGGGCGCTATGGCTACACCTTC; CDR3aa: CTSSQDGDQGRYGYTF
v_gene: TRBV6-1; abundance: -; d_gene: -; j_gene: TRBJ1-5; CDR3nt: TGTGCCAGCAGTGAAAGGGACCGGCGGGGTCAGCCCCAGCATTTT; CDR3aa: CASSERDRRGQPQHF
v_gene: TRBV30; abundance: -; d_gene: -; j_gene: TRBJ1-2; CDR3nt: TGTGCCTGGAGTGGTGGGGGCGCGACAGTCGGATTTGGGGGCTACACCTTC; CDR3aa: CAWSGGGATVGFGGYTF
v_gene: TRBV5-1; abundance: few; d_gene: -; j_gene: TRBJ2-3; CDR3nt: TGCGCCAGCCGCCCCAGTGTGGATACGCAGTATTTT; CDR3aa: CASRPSVDTQYF
v_gene: TRBV29-1; abundance: -; d_gene: TRBD2; j_gene: TRBJ2-3; CDR3nt: TGCAGCGTTGAAGGGACTAGCGGGGCCGCCGATACGCAGTATTTT; CDR3aa: CSVEGTSGAADTQYF
v_gene: TRBV18; abundance: -; d_gene: -; j_gene: TRBJ1-1; CDR3nt: TGTGCCAGCTCACCTTCACTCGGACAAGACACTGAAGCTTTCTTT; CDR3aa: CASSPSLGQDTEAFF